The present T cell receptor beta chain was sequenced within a study of early T cells in non-severe SARS-CoV-2 infection. Overall study: Alpha and beta chains were unpaired, from unsorted whole-blood bulk RNA.

Study outcomes and limitations: VDJdb matching favored anti-spike CD8 responses, missing private and CD4 specificities.

Of note for this clonotype: Its antigen is as yet unknown.

Unique molecular identifiers were attached to individual cDNA molecules. TCRdb reprocessed the 5' RACE reads with MiXCR, giving one entry per CDR3 protein. The sample lists 30,000 to 40,000 distinct CDR3 sequences; 5.8% were seen once. The germline V gene encodes CDR1 SGHRS and CDR2 YFSETQ. The CDR3 has 16 residues. J lost 1 base, V lost 6 bases, and 8 bases had no gene match. The chain carries TRBV5-1 and TRBJ2-2, with 8 bases identical to TRBD2. Specimen: whole blood. The TCR originated in an adult who was a healthcare worker with PCR-confirmed SARS-CoV-2 infection or an uninfected control (not recorded which). The CDR3 nucleotides read TGCGCCAGCAACACCCAAACTAGCGGGAACACCGGGGAGCTGTTTTTT. This codes for CASNTQTSGNTGELFF.